The TCR beta chain described here comes from a study of T cell responses to AZD1222 COVID-19 vaccine. Points from the study as a whole: Elevations in Spike-specific TCR breadth and depth followed administration of two AZD1222 doses. At baseline, seropositivity was found in only a handful of AZD1222 recipients.

V was shortened by 0 bases and J by 3 bases, with 11 bases between the two germline ends. CDR3 length: 15 amino acids. CDR1 MGHRA and CDR2 YSYEKL come from the germline V gene. In the case of this clone: Antigen: not known.

Produced via immunoSEQ multiplex PCR; TCRdb's table is partial and in-frame only. Here the sample spans roughly 130,000 clones, roughly 87% being singletons. Sequenced here: peripheral blood, sampled on day 0 of AZD1222 vaccination. The chain is built from TRBV4-1 and TRBJ2-5; weak D call: TRBD2 (5 bases). This TCR was recovered from an adult in good health. CDR3 residues: CASSQDLAGKETQYF. CDR3 DNA sequence: TGCGCCAGCAGCCAAGATTTGGCGGGTAAAGAGACCCAGTACTTC.